This T cell receptor (beta chain) was recovered during a study of cytomegalovirus exposure and HLA in healthy donors. The PCR employed 60 Vbeta primers together with 13 Jbeta primers. Profiling relied on immunoSEQ multiplex PCR, and the TCRdb table lists in-frame clones only, not all of them. The sample lists about 95,000 clones, around 75% occurring once. CDR3 length: 15 residues. The V end lost 2 bases, the J end lost 3 bases, and 14 bases lay between the germline ends. The V gene's germline CDR1 is SGHKS and CDR2 YYEKEE (reference sequence). Only a few counts were recorded for this clone. The chain recombines TRBV5-5 with TRBJ2-5; D possibly corresponds to TRBD1 (6 bases). Input material: PBMCs. The sequence was obtained from a man between 18 and 29 years old in good health and CMV-seropositive. The CDR3 loop is CASSFGDTAKETQYF. As DNA, the CDR3 is TGTGCCAGCAGCTTTGGGGACACTGCCAAAGAGACCCAGTACTTC.